This T cell receptor (beta chain) was captured by sequencing in a study of T cells in tuberculosis. Overall study: Within 7 days of starting treatment, or before, PBMC were stored.

Time point of the sample: new active TB diagnosis, blood taken before or within 7 days of starting treatment. Active tuberculosis patients were new diagnoses, HIV-seronegative, South African, and aged 18 years or older. Whole-study results and caveats: Samples were chosen by availability of cryopreserved specimens.

Comments on this clone: Its antigen is not identified.

Data came from immunoSEQ multiplex PCR; TCRdb stores just in-frame clones and leaves some out. The sample has around 33,000 clones, 92% seen once; the top ten hold approximately 7%. CDR1 and CDR2 from the germline V gene are SNHLY and FYNNEI. Trimming stripped 1 base from V and 3 bases from J, with 10 bases between. The length of the CDR3 is 14 residues. The chain carries TRBV2 and TRBJ2-7; D uncertain. The specimen was PBMCs, collected at tuberculosis diagnosis. The sequence derives from an adult with tuberculosis. Some clones in this sample may be carry-over from other donors' samples. For the CDR3, the DNA is TGTGCCAGCAGTGAAGGGCTAGTTTTCTACGAGCAGTACTTC. The encoded protein is CASSEGLVFYEQYF.